The source of this T cell receptor (beta chain) is a study of beta chain features in type 1 diabetes (dated by TCRdb to the late 2010s). General notes on the study: Mean age, gender distribution, total cell number and subset yield did not differ between patients and healthy donors. Regulatory and stem cell-like memory subsets were isolated from only 8 patients and roughly 8 healthy donors, whereas naive and central memory subsets came from all 30 or so donors. A total of some 100,000,000 sorted cells were examined across all samples, and a strong correlation was observed between cell number per subset and RNA yield. In the study, TCRB repertoires of sorted circulating CD4+ T cell subsets from recently diagnosed type 1 diabetes patients were compared with those of matched healthy donors.

Each donor gave one peripheral blood draw, about 110 mL on average, collected into heparinised tubes. A BD FACSAria II and a panel including CD45RO, CCR7, CD25, CD127, CD95 and CD27 were used to sort naive, central memory, regulatory and stem cell-like memory CD4+ T cells. Every sorted population had a purity above 95%. Right away, PBMCs were isolated by Lymphoprep density gradient centrifugation and were stained directly, with no culture step. Samples were stained and sorted in pairs, with one healthy donor and one patient per experiment, so that batch effects were minimized. Including the terminal cysteine and phenylalanine, the CDR3 comprises 17 residues. Only the CDR3 part of the read is kept: 51 bases, read in frame from the first base. The germline V gene (reference sequence) yields LNHNV for CDR1 and YYDKDF for CDR2. Cut back by 0 bases and 9 bases, the V and J ends lie 24 bases apart. To note about this clone: Its antigen specificity is not known. The sample holds no much larger clone one base away, and base qualities are not on file.

The entire amount of isolated RNA was reverse transcribed using the High Capacity cDNA Reverse Transcription Kit, so the sequenced TCRB transcripts were expressed ones. Deep immunoSEQ sequencing was performed on naive, central memory and regulatory T cell samples, with an average of roughly 3.3 million total reads per sample. Sorted cells were lysed in RLT buffer, and RNA was extracted using DNase-treated RNeasy Micro or Mini kits according to cell number. To prevent cross-contamination, each cell subset was processed individually, whereas patient and healthy donor samples were processed jointly. The immunoSEQ multiplex PCR was used to amplify TCRB sequences from cDNA, yielding 87-bp fragments that span the CDR3 region. Amplicons were sequenced on the Illumina HiSeq platform. Concerning the study's data processing: PCR bias was corrected computationally using synthetic template baselines, and reads within Hamming distance 2 were collapsed, with unmergeable singletons discarded. Reads were aligned against IMGT to assign V, D and J genes, CDR3 length and insertions or deletions at six rearrangement sites. Within each subset, clonotype counts were normalized to the number of sorted cells before true diversity and Gini coefficients were calculated with the tcR R package. Repertoire sharing was quantified using the overlap coefficient calculated on TCRB nucleotide sequences. Out-of-frame TCRB sequences from naive cells were analyzed as a proxy for the pre-selection repertoire. The immuneACCESS repertoire file appears here via TCRdb, limited to in-frame rearrangements. These files lack a portion of the clones; in checked studies, under half of the deficit traces to unresolved V genes, and the cause of the others is not known. Clone size and V and J calls were adopted from that table, with D and trimming inferred from the DNA. This sample gives some 410,000 clones in total; about 15% of them show up just once. The ten largest account for about 0.034% of the sample.

General conclusions and limits of the study: At VDJ recombination sites, patients with type 1 diabetes made fewer insertions and deleted more nucleotides, a pattern implying thymic rearrangement abnormalities. A moderate but significant shortening of TCRB CDR3 length was observed in type 1 diabetes patients in all four CD4+ subsets. Because cDNA was sequenced instead of genomic DNA, highly expressing activated cells could be over-represented, though the groups showed no difference in activation or CD3 levels. HLA sub-analyses involved small numbers of individuals, so any influence of HLA type on TCRB rearrangement remained unresolved. Naive, central memory and regulatory TCRB repertoires appeared to be more similar among patients than among healthy donors. PCR might favor shorter templates, but patient and control samples were amplified and corrected together, so any skew would affect both groups equally.

The V and J genes are TRBV15 and TRBJ2-7; D gene: possibly TRBD2, on 7 matching bases. Sample: naive CD4+ T cells from blood. Per the publication, the cell subset or site label means: true naive CD4+ T cells. The source is a man younger than 45 in good health. For the CDR3, the sequence is CATSRDSRGHGSGLQYF. The DNA sequence is as follows: TGTGCCACCAGCAGAGATTCGCGGGGGCACGGATCTGGCTTGCAGTACTTC.